This TCR beta chain was sequenced in a study of cytomegalovirus exposure and HLA in healthy donors. Study-wide results and caveats: Cytomegalovirus-associated status was assigned to 150 to 200 TCR beta chains. Diagnosis of cytomegalovirus status made by the classifier reportedly showed high specificity and sensitivity. Under in vitro conditions, a few CMV-associated chains were confirmed as specific for CMV antigens. First-cohort TCR clusters tended to co-occur in the roughly 130 validation repertoires, a later analysis found.

Measured with immunoSEQ multiplex PCR; TCRdb has only the in-frame clones, and not every one. The sample contains under 150,000 clones, approximately 86% of which appear only once. This clone appeared a single time. As yet, its antigen is unknown. The CDR3 contains 16 residues. The ends lost 5 bases at V and 1 base at J; junction bases unmatched: 9. Germline values: CDR1 SEHNR, CDR2 FQNEAQ (reference sequence). This receptor was taken from a young man in good health and CMV-seropositive. The chain is built from TRBV7-9 and TRBJ2-3; 7 bases are a match to TRBD1. Input material: PBMCs. DNA of the CDR3: TGTGCCAGCAGCACCCGCGAGCAGGGGGGCACAGATACGCAGTATTTT. It specifies CASSTREQGGTDTQYF. Full variable domain (remainder filled in from reference TRBV7-9 and TRBJ2-3): DTGVSQNPRHKITKRGQNVTFRCDPISEHNRLYWYRQTLGQGPEFLTYFQNEAQLEKSRLLSDRFSAERPKGSFSTLEIQRTEQGDSAMYLCASSTREQGGTDTQYFGPGTRLTVL.